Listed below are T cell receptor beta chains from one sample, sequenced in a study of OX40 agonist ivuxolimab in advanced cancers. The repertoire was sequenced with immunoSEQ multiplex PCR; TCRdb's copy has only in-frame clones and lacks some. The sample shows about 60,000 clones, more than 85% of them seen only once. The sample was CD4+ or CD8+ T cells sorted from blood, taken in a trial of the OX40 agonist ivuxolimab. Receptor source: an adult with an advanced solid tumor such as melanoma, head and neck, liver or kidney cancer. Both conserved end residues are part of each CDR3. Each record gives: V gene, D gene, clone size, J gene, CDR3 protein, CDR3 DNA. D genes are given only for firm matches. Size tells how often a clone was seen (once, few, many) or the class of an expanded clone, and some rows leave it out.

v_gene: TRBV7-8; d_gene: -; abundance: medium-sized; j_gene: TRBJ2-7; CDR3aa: CASSLYYEQYF; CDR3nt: TGTGCCAGCAGCTTGTATTACGAGCAGTACTTC
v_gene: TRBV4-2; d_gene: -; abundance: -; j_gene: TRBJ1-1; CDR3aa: CASSQTALEAFF; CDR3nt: TGTGCCAGCAGCCAGACGGCCCTCGAAGCTTTCTTT
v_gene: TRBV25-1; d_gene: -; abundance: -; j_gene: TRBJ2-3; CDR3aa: CASSEWIREYESTDTQYF; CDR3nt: TGTGCCAGCAGTGAATGGATTAGGGAATATGAGAGCACAGATACGCAGTATTTT
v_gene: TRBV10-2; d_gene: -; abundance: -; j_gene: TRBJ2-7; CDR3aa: CASSHHEQYF; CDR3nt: TGCGCCAGCAGTCACCACGAGCAGTACTTC
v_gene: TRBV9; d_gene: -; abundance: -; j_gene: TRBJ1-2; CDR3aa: CASSVAGVGDGYTF; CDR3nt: TGTGCCAGCAGCGTAGCAGGAGTGGGGGATGGCTACACCTTC
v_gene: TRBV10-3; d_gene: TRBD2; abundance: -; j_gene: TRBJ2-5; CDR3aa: CATAGVDEYQETQYF; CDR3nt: TGTGCCACCGCGGGGGTAGACGAGTACCAAGAGACCCAGTACTTC
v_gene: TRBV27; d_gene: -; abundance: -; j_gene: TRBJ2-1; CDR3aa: CASNRIFGRDEQFF; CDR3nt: TGTGCCAGCAACCGAATCTTCGGAAGGGATGAGCAGTTCTTC
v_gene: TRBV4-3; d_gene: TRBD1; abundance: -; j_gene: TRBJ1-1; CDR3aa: CASSRENRDSNEAFF; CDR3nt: TGCGCCAGCAGCCGAGAGAACCGGGACAGCAATGAAGCTTTCTTT
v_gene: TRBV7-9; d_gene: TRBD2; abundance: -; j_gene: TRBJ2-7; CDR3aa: CASSSGLAGRSYEQYF; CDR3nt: TGTGCCAGCAGCTCCGGACTAGCGGGTCGCTCCTACGAGCAGTACTTC
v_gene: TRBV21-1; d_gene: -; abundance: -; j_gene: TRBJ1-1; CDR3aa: CASSPRTGSSPEAFF; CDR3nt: TGTGCCAGCAGCCCCCGGACAGGTTCTTCCCCTGAAGCTTTCTTT
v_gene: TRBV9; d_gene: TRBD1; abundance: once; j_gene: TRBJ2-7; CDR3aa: CASSAGTGGYEQYF; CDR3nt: TGTGCCAGCAGCGCTGGGACAGGGGGCTACGAGCAGTACTTC
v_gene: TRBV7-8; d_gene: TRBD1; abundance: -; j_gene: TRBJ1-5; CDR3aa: CASSLGTGLSSNQPQHF; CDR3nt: TGTGCCAGCAGCCTCGGGACAGGGTTATCAAGCAATCAGCCCCAGCATTTT
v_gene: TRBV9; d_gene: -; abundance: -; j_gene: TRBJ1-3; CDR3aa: CASSGRSSGNTIYF; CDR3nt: TGTGCCAGCAGCGGGCGGAGCTCTGGAAACACCATATATTTT
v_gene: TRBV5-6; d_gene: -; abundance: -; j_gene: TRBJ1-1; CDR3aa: CASSVILTVNTEAFF; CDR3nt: TGTGCCAGCAGCGTAATTCTGACGGTAAACACTGAAGCTTTCTTT
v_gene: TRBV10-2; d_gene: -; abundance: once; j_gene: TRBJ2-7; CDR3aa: CASSETAWEGQYF; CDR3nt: TGCGCCAGCAGTGAGACTGCATGGGAAGGGCAGTACTTC
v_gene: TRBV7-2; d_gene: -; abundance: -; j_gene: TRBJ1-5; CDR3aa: CASSPWGNSNQPQHF; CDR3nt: TGTGCCAGCAGCCCGTGGGGTAATAGCAATCAGCCCCAGCATTTT
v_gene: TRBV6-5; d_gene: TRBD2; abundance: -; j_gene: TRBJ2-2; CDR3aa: CASSKLAGVTGELFF; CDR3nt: TGTGCCAGCAGTAAACTAGCGGGAGTGACCGGGGAGCTGTTTTTT
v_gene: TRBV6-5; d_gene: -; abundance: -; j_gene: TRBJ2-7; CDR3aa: CASSYGQLYEQYF; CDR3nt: TGTGCCAGCAGTTACGGGCAGTTATACGAGCAGTACTTC
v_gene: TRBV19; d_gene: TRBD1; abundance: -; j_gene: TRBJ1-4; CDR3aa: CATRDRWEKLFF; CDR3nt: TGTGCCACTAGGGACAGGTGGGAAAAACTGTTTTTT
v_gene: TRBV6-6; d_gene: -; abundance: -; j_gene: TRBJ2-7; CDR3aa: CASGYSPYEQYF; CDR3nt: TGTGCCAGCGGGTACAGTCCCTACGAGCAGTACTTC
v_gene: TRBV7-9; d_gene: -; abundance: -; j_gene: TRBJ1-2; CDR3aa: CASISEETPNYGYTF; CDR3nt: TGTGCCAGCATCTCTGAGGAAACTCCCAACTATGGCTACACCTTC
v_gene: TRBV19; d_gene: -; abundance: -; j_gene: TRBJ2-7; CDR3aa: CASRLQVAPYEQYF; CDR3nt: TGTGCCAGTAGACTACAGGTGGCTCCCTACGAGCAGTACTTC
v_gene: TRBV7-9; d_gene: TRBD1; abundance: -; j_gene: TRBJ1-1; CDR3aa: CASSQPTGGHTEAFF; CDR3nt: TGTGCCAGCAGCCAGCCGACAGGGGGCCACACTGAAGCTTTCTTT
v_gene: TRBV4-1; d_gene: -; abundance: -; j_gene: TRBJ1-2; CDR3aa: CASSPPQVSLDGYTF; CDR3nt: TGCGCCAGCAGCCCCCCACAGGTGAGCTTGGATGGCTACACCTTC
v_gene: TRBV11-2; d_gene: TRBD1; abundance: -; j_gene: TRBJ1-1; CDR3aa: CASSPRDRIEDTEAFF; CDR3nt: TGTGCCAGCAGCCCAAGGGACAGGATCGAAGACACTGAAGCTTTCTTT
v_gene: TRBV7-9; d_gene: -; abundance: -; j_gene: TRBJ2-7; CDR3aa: CASSLVTEQYF; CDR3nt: TGTGCCAGCAGCTTAGTAACAGAGCAGTACTTC
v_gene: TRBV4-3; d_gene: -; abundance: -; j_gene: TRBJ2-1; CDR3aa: CASSHGRPSEQFF; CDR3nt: TGCGCCAGCAGCCACGGACGCCCCTCTGAGCAGTTCTTC
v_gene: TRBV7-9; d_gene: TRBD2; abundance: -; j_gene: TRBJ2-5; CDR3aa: CASTPGAGGGETQYF; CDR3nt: TGTGCCAGCACCCCAGGAGCGGGAGGAGGGGAGACCCAGTACTTC
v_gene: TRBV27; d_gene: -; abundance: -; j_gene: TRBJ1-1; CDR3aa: CASSGPGSVNTEAFF; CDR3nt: TGTGCCAGCAGTGGGCCAGGGTCTGTGAACACTGAAGCTTTCTTT